One sample yielded the 23 T cell receptor beta chains listed below, sequenced in a study of CD8 T cells in Susac syndrome. Reverse transcription used about 0.5 to 1 ug RNA and random hexamers. TCRdb reprocessed the immunoSEQ multiplex PCR reads with MiXCR, giving one entry per CDR3 protein. The sample yields 95,000 to 150,000 distinct CDR3 sequences, just under 95% seen once. The sequencing input was CD8+ T cells from PBMCs. Every receptor here comes from a human donor with Susac syndrome.

V and J are TRBV29-1 and TRBJ2-7; 7 bases fit TRBD1. From germline, CDR1 is SQVTM and CDR2 ANQGSEA. Trimming took 6 bases from V and 2 from J; bases not matched to a gene: 10. This CDR3 spans 14 amino acids. CDR3 sequence: CSVLGGRGTYEQYF. In nucleotides, the CDR3 is TGCAGCGTATTAGGGGGCAGGGGGACCTACGAGCAGTACTTC.

This chain connects TRBV4-3 to TRBJ2-1; either TRBD1 or TRBD2 may fit D (6 bases each). The length of the CDR3 is 16 residues. The germline gives CDR1 LGHNA, CDR2 YSLEER. V was clipped by 4 bases and J by 2 bases, with 15 bases between them. Here the CDR3 DNA reads TGCGCCAGCAGCCTCATGGGGGGCCGTACCTACAATGAGCAGTTCTTC. Its translation is CASSLMGGRTYNEQFF.

The chain is built from TRBV7-9 and TRBJ2-3, with no clear D. V was pared by 11 bases and J by 6 bases, with 9 bases between. The germline CDR1 and CDR2 sequences are SEHNR and FQNEAQ (reference sequence). This CDR3 is built from 10 residues. CDR3 nucleotide sequence: TGTGCCGGCGGAGTGGATACGCAGTATTTT. Its protein product is CAGGVDTQYF.

This chain joins TRBV12-3 or TRBV12-4 and TRBJ1-5; D unresolved. CDR3 size: 12 residues. V dropped 7 bases and J dropped 9 bases, with 13 bases sitting between them. CDR3 loop: CASTSAGLPQHF. The CDR3 DNA reads as TGTGCCAGCACCTCCGCGGGGTTGCCCCAGCATTTT.

The V and J genes are TRBV5-4 and TRBJ2-7, with 7 bases that match TRBD1. Trimming took 2 bases from V and 5 from J; bases not matched to a gene: 4. The germline CDR1 and CDR2 sequences are SGHNT and YYREEE (reference sequence). The CDR3 runs to 13 residues. The CDR3 protein is CASSFQGVNEQYF. In nucleotides, the CDR3 is TGTGCCAGCAGCTTCCAGGGGGTCAACGAGCAGTACTTC. Full variable domain (rest looked up from reference TRBV5-4 and TRBJ2-7): ETGVTQSPTHLIKTRGQQVTLRCSSQSGHNTVSWYQQALGQGPQFIFQYYREEENGRGNFPPRFSGLQFPNYSSELNVNALELDDSALYLCASSFQGVNEQYFGPGTRLTVT.

The V gene is TRBV6-1, the J gene TRBJ2-7; no definite D call. Between the trimmed V and J ends, which lost 7 bases and 4 bases, there was a span of 5 bases. The CDR3 contains 10 residues. In germline, CDR1 is MNHNS, CDR2 SASEGT. The DNA of the CDR3 is TGTGCCAGCAACGCGTACGAGCAGTACTTC. Protein: CASNAYEQYF.

V gene TRBV20-1 combines with J gene TRBJ1-2, with D possibly TRBD1 on 5 matching bases. CDR3 length: 12 amino acids. Germline-derived CDR1 and CDR2 are DFQATT and SNEGSKA (reference sequence). In DNA, the CDR3 is TGCCAGGGTTTTGGGGCGCTAAATGGCTACACCTTC. This encodes CQGFGALNGYTF.

The chain is built from TRBV12-3 or TRBV12-4 and TRBJ2-1, with TRBD2 matching over 13 bases. The CDR3 is 16 amino acids. The V and J ends lost 4 bases and 4 bases, in that order; junction bases with no gene match: 4. Here the CDR3 reads CASSYTSGGAYNEQFF. The CDR3, as DNA: TGTGCCAGCAGTTATACTAGCGGGGGGGCGTACAATGAGCAGTTCTTC.

The rearrangement uses TRBV11-2 and TRBJ2-2; D gene ambiguous. Germline V gene data show CDR1 as SGHAT and CDR2 as FQNNGV. Trimming pared 8 bases from V and 6 bases from J, leaving 7 bases between. CDR3 length equals 11 residues. The CDR3 loop reads CASESAGELFF. CDR3 coding DNA: TGTGCCAGCGAATCGGCCGGGGAGCTGTTTTTT. The variable domain in full, completed from reference TRBV11-2 and TRBJ2-2, reads EAGVAQSPRYKIIEKRQSVAFWCNPISGHATLYWYQQILGQGPKLLIQFQNNGVVDDSQLPKDRFSAERLKGVDSTLKIQPAKLEDSAVYLCASESAGELFFGEGSRLTVL.

Notes on this clonotype: An end of the junction does not agree with germline; a read error may underlie this. V gene TRBV7-7 combines with J gene TRBJ2-2; tentative D call: TRBD2 (5 bases). The CDR3 is 11 residues long. CDR1 is SSHAT and CDR2 is FNYEAQ in the germline V gene (reference sequence). DNA for the CDR3: TGTGCTAGCAGCGGAACCGGGGAGCTGTTTTTT. It specifies CASSGTGELFF.

V gene TRBV5-6 combines with J gene TRBJ2-7; D uncertain. CDR3 length: 12 amino acids. Trimming removed 2 bases at V and 7 bases at J, with 10 bases between. Germline loops: CDR1 SGHDT, CDR2 YYEEEE. DNA for the CDR3: TGTGCCAGCAGCTTTATTTCTAAGGAGCAGTACTTC. Translated, it gives CASSFISKEQYF. Full variable domain (rest looked up from reference TRBV5-6 and TRBJ2-7): DAGVTQSPTHLIKTRGQQVTLRCSPKSGHDTVSWYQQALGQGPQFIFQYYEEEERQRGNFPDRFSGHQFPNYSSELNVNALLLGDSALYLCASSFISKEQYFGPGTRLTVT.

The chain employs TRBV30 and TRBJ2-7, with D possibly matching TRBD2 (6 bases). Germline CDR1 and CDR2: GTSNPN and SVGIG (reference sequence). Between the trimmed V and J ends, which lost 5 bases and 6 bases, there was a span of 11 bases. The CDR3 consists of 11 residues. CDR3 nucleotide sequence: TGTGCCTGGGGGACGGAGGGCGAGCAGTACTTC. It is translated as CAWGTEGEQYF.

The rearrangement links TRBV4-3 to TRBJ2-5; perhaps TRBD2 as D (6 bases). The V end was cut by 4 bases, the J end by 4 bases, with 16 bases between. This CDR3 region has 15 residues. Germline V lookup: CDR1 LGHNA, CDR2 YSLEER. CDR3 protein: CASSRVADYRETQYF. Here the CDR3 DNA reads TGCGCCAGCAGCCGAGTTGCGGACTATAGAGAGACCCAGTACTTC.

The V gene is TRBV6-2 or TRBV6-3, the J gene TRBJ2-5; no definite D call. Between the trimmed V and J ends, which lost 5 bases and 1 base, there was a span of 17 bases. CDR3 length: 16 amino acids. CDR1 is MNHEY and CDR2 is SVGEGT in the germline V gene. This CDR3 is CASSTLSGRFQETQYF. The CDR3 DNA sequence: TGTGCCAGCAGTACCCTCTCCGGGCGATTCCAAGAGACCCAGTACTTC.

The sample holds one count of this clonotype. The chain uses TRBV5-1 and TRBJ2-1; 9 positions match TRBD2. Germline V gene data show CDR1 as SGHRS and CDR2 as YFSETQ. V gave up 4 bases and J gave up 8 bases; unmatched junction bases: 16. The CDR3 has 17 amino acids. The CDR3 loop is CASSQGLGRGGLDEQFF. The CDR3 DNA follows: TGCGCCAGCAGCCAAGGACTTGGGCGGGGGGGACTGGATGAGCAGTTCTTC. Full variable domain (outside the CDR3, taken from reference TRBV5-1 and TRBJ2-1): KAGVTQTPRYLIKTRGQQVTLSCSPISGHRSVSWYQQTPGQGLQFLFEYFSETQRNKGNFPGRFSGRQFSNSRSEMNVSTLELGDSALYLCASSQGLGRGGLDEQFFGPGTRLTVL.

The chain couples TRBV20-1 to TRBJ2-1; TRBD1 aligns across 10 bases. The CDR3 totals 16 residues. Unmatched junction bases numbered 12, after V lost 1 base and J lost 9 bases. Germline V gives CDR1 DFQATT, CDR2 SNEGSKA (reference sequence). CDR3 region: CSARGSDRGPIREQFF. The CDR3 DNA reads TGCAGTGCTAGAGGGTCTGACAGGGGGCCGATCCGTGAGCAGTTCTTC.

This chain joins TRBV7-6 and TRBJ2-1, with D possibly TRBD1 on 6 matching bases. Trimming stripped 1 base from V and 0 bases from J, with 10 bases between. CDR3 length: 16 residues. From germline, CDR1 is SGHVS and CDR2 FNYEAQ. The CDR3 loop is CASSLGGRSSYNEQFF. CDR3 bases: TGTGCCAGCAGCTTAGGGGGGCGTAGCTCCTACAATGAGCAGTTCTTC.

The chain has TRBV6-5 and TRBJ1-6; maybe TRBD1 (5 bases). The germline gives CDR1 MNHEY, CDR2 SVGAGI. This CDR3 comprises 13 residues. The V end lost 11 bases, the J end lost 9 bases, and 17 bases lay between the germline ends. The CDR3 loop reads CASSGTSSSPLHF. DNA of the CDR3: TGTGCCTCCTCGGGGACCTCGTCTTCACCCCTCCACTTT.

The chain employs TRBV7-8 and TRBJ2-3, with D perhaps matching TRBD2 (6 bases). V lost 5 bases to trimming and J lost 0 bases, with 15 bases between them. The germline gives CDR1 SGHVS, CDR2 FQNEAQ. This CDR3 is 16 amino acids long. The CDR3 nucleotides are TGTGCCAGCAGCCTCACACCGGGACTGAGCACAGATACGCAGTATTTT. Translation gives CASSLTPGLSTDTQYF.

This clonotype appeared once. As DNA, the CDR3 is TGTGCCAGCAGCTTAACCGGAGGAGACTATGGCTACACCTTC. Its translation is CASSLTGGDYGYTF. The chain combines TRBV7-3 with TRBJ1-2; D not certain. V was trimmed by 0 bases and J by 3 bases, leaving 8 bases between them. This CDR3 comprises 14 residues. CDR1 is SGHTA and CDR2 is FQGTGA in the germline V gene.

J is TRBJ2-7 and V is TRBV6-5; perhaps TRBD2 as D (5 bases). Trimming took 0 bases from V and 4 from J, leaving 7 bases between them. The V gene's germline CDR1 is MNHEY and CDR2 SVGAGI. The CDR3 covers 13 residues. CDR3 DNA: TGTGCCAGCAGTTACTCGGAGGAATACGAGCAGTACTTC. As protein: CASSYSEEYEQYF.

The V gene is TRBV3-1, the J gene TRBJ2-7; D unresolved. From germline, CDR1 is LGHDT and CDR2 YNNKEL (reference sequence). V was cut by 6 bases and J by 2 bases, with 14 bases left in between. The CDR3 runs 14 residues. The CDR3 DNA follows: TGTGCCAGCAGTGAGGACGGTGGGGCCTACGAGCAGTACTTC. This sequence encodes CASSEDGGAYEQYF.

This chain uses TRBV6-6 with TRBJ2-7, with a possible D match to TRBD2 (7 bases). Germline CDR1 is MNHNY and CDR2 is SVGAGI (reference sequence). The CDR3 has 15 residues. The ends were cut back, 6 bases at V and 0 bases at J, with 15 bases in the middle. The CDR3 sequence: CASSPLGGPSYEQYF. CDR3 sequence (DNA): TGTGCCAGCAGCCCCCTGGGGGGGCCCTCCTACGAGCAGTACTTC.